Listed below are T cell receptor beta chains from one sample, sequenced in a study of T cell responses to AZD1222 COVID-19 vaccine. This table comes from immunoSEQ multiplex PCR, and its TCRdb copy is limited to in-frame clones, with some not included. The sample carries 150,000 to 200,000 clones, approximately 90% recorded once. Sequenced material: peripheral blood, taken 28 days after the second AZD1222 dose. The receptors derive from an adult who received the AZD1222 COVID-19 vaccine. Both conserved end residues are part of each CDR3. The order of the fields is D gene, clone size, V gene, J gene, CDR3 DNA, CDR3 protein. The D gene is left open where the match is weak. Where a row states a size, it is once, few, many or the class of an expanded clone; other rows omit it.

>NA|NA|TRBV7-3|TRBJ1-1
TGTGCCAGCAGCTTAAACAAGAACACTGAAGCTTTCTTT
CASSLNKNTEAFF
>NA|once|TRBV25-1|TRBJ1-4
TGTGCCAGCAGTGAAATATCGGTTGGGGAAAAACTGTTTTTT
CASSEISVGEKLFF
>TRBD2|NA|TRBV5-6|TRBJ2-7
TGTGCCAGCAGCTCCGACAGCGGGGGGGCTTACCACTACGAGCAGTACTTC
CASSSDSGGAYHYEQYF
>NA|NA|TRBV19|TRBJ1-5
TGTGCCAGTAGTGCGGTAGGGACCCAGCATTTT
CASSAVGTQHF
>NA|NA|TRBV7-9|TRBJ1-4
TGTGCCAGCAGCTGGACAGCCGCAACTAATGAAAAACTGTTTTTT
CASSWTAATNEKLFF
>TRBD1|NA|TRBV7-9|TRBJ1-1
TGTGCCAGCAGCTTAGGGTGGCGGAGGGGGCAAAAGGTGAACACTGAAGCTTTCTTT
CASSLGWRRGQKVNTEAFF
>TRBD1|NA|TRBV29-1|TRBJ1-2
TGCAGCGTTGGTACAGGGGGCGCCTATGGCTACACCTTC
CSVGTGGAYGYTF
>NA|NA|TRBV27|TRBJ1-1
TGTGCCAGCAGTTTAACAGTCCCGGAGGGCACTGAAGCTTTCTTT
CASSLTVPEGTEAFF
>TRBD1|NA|TRBV6-6|TRBJ1-6
TGTGCCAGCAGACAGGGGAATCCTTCATCACCCCTCCACTTT
CASRQGNPSSPLHF
>NA|NA|TRBV5-8|TRBJ2-3
TGTGCCAGCAGCCCCTCCCAAAAGGATACGCAGTATTTT
CASSPSQKDTQYF
>NA|NA|TRBV18|TRBJ1-5
TGTGCCAGCTCATTGGACTTAAATCAGCCCCAGCATTTT
CASSLDLNQPQHF